Given below is one T cell receptor beta chain in context. This sample was included in a study of T cell clones after liver transplantation. Study overall: Patients counted as tolerant after at least one year off all immunosuppression, enzymes not exceeding twice normal.

V lost 2 bases, J lost 0 bases, and 10 bases stayed unmatched. Germline CDR1 SGHVS, CDR2 FQNEAQ. CDR3 length: 18 amino acids. Profiling relied on immunoSEQ multiplex PCR, and the TCRdb table lists in-frame clones only, not all of them. The profile shows some 15,000 clones, about four fifths of them singletons. The sample was CD8+ T cells from blood, taken around 50 months after liver transplant. The source is a human patient who received a liver transplant. T cells may partly derive from the graft donor. This chain connects TRBV7-8 to TRBJ1-3; 7 bases align to TRBD1. CDR3 sequence: CASSLWGGPGGSGNTIYF. As DNA, the CDR3 is TGTGCCAGCAGCTTATGGGGGGGCCCAGGGGGCTCTGGAAACACCATATATTTT. Full variable domain (outside the CDR3, taken from reference TRBV7-8 and TRBJ1-3): GAGVSQSPRYKVAKRGQDVALRCDPISGHVSLFWYQQALGQGPEFLTYFQNEAQLDKSGLPSDRFFAERPEGSVSTLKIQRTQQEDSAVYLCASSLWGGPGGSGNTIYFGEGSWLTVV.